Listed below are T cell receptor beta chains from one sample, sequenced in a study of cytomegalovirus exposure and HLA in healthy donors. Assay used: immunoSEQ multiplex PCR; TCRdb lists only in-frame clones, some missing. The table includes about 180,000 clones, over 65% detected once. The specimen sequenced was PBMCs. These receptor sequences come from a woman aged 55-69 years in good health and CMV-seropositive. Both conserved end residues are part of each CDR3. Each record gives: V gene, D gene, J gene, clone size, CDR3 DNA, CDR3 protein. A D gene is named only where the DNA matches it firmly. Size is omitted from some rows. Given values are once, few, many or a class for expanded clones.

TRBV7-9,TRBD2,TRBJ2-3,.,TGTGCCAGCAGCCTCGTTGAGGCTAGCGGCGCAGATACGCAGTATTTT,CASSLVEASGADTQYF
TRBV29-1,.,TRBJ2-3,.,TGCAGCGTTGAAGCCCTCGAGGGGGGGACGCAGTATTTT,CSVEALEGGTQYF
TRBV9,.,TRBJ2-1,.,TGTGCCAGCAGCGTTACTAGCAGGGTGGACAATGAGCAGTTCTTC,CASSVTSRVDNEQFF
TRBV5-1,TRBD1,TRBJ2-3,.,TGCGCCAGCAGCTTGATAGGGGGCGCAACAGATACGCAGTATTTT,CASSLIGGATDTQYF
TRBV29-1,.,TRBJ2-4,few,TGCAGCGTTGAGAGTAATAAAAACAGTCAGTACTTC,CSVESNKNSQYF
TRBV5-4,TRBD1,TRBJ1-4,once,TGTGCCAGCAGAAGGACAGGGGGCTCCGTCCGAGAAAAACTGTTTTTT,CASRRTGGSVREKLFF
TRBV2,.,TRBJ2-3,.,TGTGCCAGCAGTACGGGACAAAGAGATACGCAGTATTTT,CASSTGQRDTQYF
TRBV4-1,.,TRBJ1-1,.,TGCGCCAGCAGCCAAGCTCAGGGTCCCGAAGCTTTCTTT,CASSQAQGPEAFF
TRBV6-5,.,TRBJ2-6,.,TGTGCCAGCAGTTACGGAGGGTTCGGGGCCAACGTCCTGACTTTC,CASSYGGFGANVLTF
TRBV7-9,.,TRBJ1-4,.,TGTGCCAGCAGCTTAGGGGGAGGGCAAGAAAAACTGTTTTTT,CASSLGGGQEKLFF
TRBV5-1,.,TRBJ2-5,.,TGCGCCAGCAGCGCCAGACCCTCAGGCGAGACCCAGTACTTC,CASSARPSGETQYF
TRBV7-9,TRBD2,TRBJ2-7,once,TGTGCCAGCAGCCGGGGGGGGCGACCAAACGAGCAGTACTTC,CASSRGGRPNEQYF
TRBV2,TRBD1,TRBJ1-2,.,TGTGCCAGCAGGGAGGACAGGGCTGGCGGCTACACCTTC,CASREDRAGGYTF
TRBV7-9,TRBD1,TRBJ1-4,.,TGTGCCAGCAGCCCAGGACAGGGCAATAATGAAAAACTGTTTTTT,CASSPGQGNNEKLFF
TRBV27,.,TRBJ2-3,.,TGTGCCAGCAGTTTAAATGTCGTCACAGATACGCAGTATTTT,CASSLNVVTDTQYF
TRBV2,TRBD2,TRBJ2-2,.,TGTGCCAGCAGCGTTCAAGCGGGAGGGCCCACCGGGGAGCTGTTTTTT,CASSVQAGGPTGELFF
TRBV7-6,.,TRBJ2-2,few,TGTGCCAGCAGCTTAGCTGTAACCGGGGAGCTGTTTTTT,CASSLAVTGELFF
TRBV5-1,.,TRBJ2-1,few,TGCGCCAGCAGCTTGGTGGCGGGTGGGAATGAGCAGTTCTTC,CASSLVAGGNEQFF
TRBV28,TRBD2,TRBJ2-7,.,TGTGCCAGCCTAGCGGGAGGGCCTCGTTACGAGCAGTACTTC,CASLAGGPRYEQYF
TRBV9,.,TRBJ2-1,.,TGTGCCAGCAGCGTAGGAGTGCAGGGTGCCCATGAGCAGTTCTTC,CASSVGVQGAHEQFF
TRBV4-2,TRBD1,TRBJ1-2,.,TGTGCCAGCAGCCAAGCGAGGACAGGGATGGGCTATGGCTACACCTTC,CASSQARTGMGYGYTF
TRBV28,.,TRBJ1-5,.,TGTGCCAGCAGTCGCGGGACGGTCAATCAGCCCCAGCATTTT,CASSRGTVNQPQHF